Listed below are T cell receptor beta chains from one sample, sequenced in a study of blood T cell repertoires in COVID-19. TCRdb's table, derived via immunoSEQ multiplex PCR, lists solely in-frame clones and lacks some. The sample has some 69,000 clones, less than 95% seen once. The material sequenced was peripheral blood. These receptor sequences come from a man aged 50-60 years with COVID-19, enrolled during active disease. CDR3s include the opening cysteine and the closing phenylalanine or tryptophan. A D gene is named only where the DNA matches it firmly. Some rows have no size entry. The others give once, few or many, or a class for an expanded clone.

D gene: NA
CDR3 length: 15
J gene: TRBJ2-1
V gene: TRBV10-1
clone size: NA
CDR3 DNA: TGCGCCAGCAGTGACACAGGGATCCCCTACAATGAGCAGTTCTTC
CDR3 protein: CASSDTGIPYNEQFF

D gene: NA
CDR3 length: 15
J gene: TRBJ2-7
V gene: TRBV7-4
clone size: NA
CDR3 DNA: TGTGCCAGCAGACCTGGGTCGTCGAGGACCTACGAGCAGTACTTC
CDR3 protein: CASRPGSSRTYEQYF

D gene: TRBD1
CDR3 length: 14
J gene: TRBJ2-7
V gene: TRBV5-4
clone size: NA
CDR3 DNA: TGTGCCAGCAGCCTGCCATCGGGCAGGGGGCGCGAGTACTTC
CDR3 protein: CASSLPSGRGREYF

D gene: TRBD1
CDR3 length: 17
J gene: TRBJ2-5
V gene: TRBV2
clone size: NA
CDR3 DNA: TGTGCCAGCAGTTCAACCGGGACAGGGGCAACACAAGAGACCCAGTACTTC
CDR3 protein: CASSSTGTGATQETQYF

D gene: TRBD1
CDR3 length: 16
J gene: TRBJ2-1
V gene: TRBV7-9
clone size: NA
CDR3 DNA: TGTGCCAGCAGCATACCCACAGGGGGCACGGGCAATGAGCAGTTCTTC
CDR3 protein: CASSIPTGGTGNEQFF

D gene: TRBD1
CDR3 length: 17
J gene: TRBJ1-6
V gene: TRBV7-2
clone size: once
CDR3 DNA: TGTGCCAGCAGCTTCAGGGGGCAAGTGAAGGGTATTTCACCCCTCCACTTT
CDR3 protein: CASSFRGQVKGISPLHF

D gene: NA
CDR3 length: 15
J gene: TRBJ1-3
V gene: TRBV19
clone size: NA
CDR3 DNA: TGTGCCAGTAGCTCTACGGGGGAATCTGGAAACACCATATATTTT
CDR3 protein: CASSSTGESGNTIYF

D gene: TRBD1
CDR3 length: 14
J gene: TRBJ1-2
V gene: TRBV28
clone size: NA
CDR3 DNA: TGTGCCAGCAGCTCCCCCGGGACAGGAGGTGGCTACACCTTC
CDR3 protein: CASSSPGTGGGYTF

D gene: TRBD1
CDR3 length: 15
J gene: TRBJ1-1
V gene: TRBV5-6
clone size: NA
CDR3 DNA: TGTGCCAGCAGCTTTGGGACAGGGCGGGACACTGAAGCTTTCTTT
CDR3 protein: CASSFGTGRDTEAFF

D gene: NA
CDR3 length: 17
J gene: TRBJ2-2
V gene: TRBV4-1
clone size: NA
CDR3 DNA: TGCGCCAGCAGCCAAGGTCGAGTCAACTCGAACACCGGGGAGCTGTTTTTT
CDR3 protein: CASSQGRVNSNTGELFF

D gene: TRBD2
CDR3 length: 15
J gene: TRBJ2-7
V gene: TRBV4-1
clone size: NA
CDR3 DNA: TGCGCCAGCAGCCAAGTGGCTAGCGGGGAATACGAGCAGTACTTC
CDR3 protein: CASSQVASGEYEQYF

D gene: TRBD2
CDR3 length: 15
J gene: TRBJ2-5
V gene: TRBV2
clone size: NA
CDR3 DNA: TGTGCCAGCAGTTCGCTAGCGGGGACCCAAGAGACCCAGTACTTC
CDR3 protein: CASSSLAGTQETQYF

D gene: NA
CDR3 length: 12
J gene: TRBJ2-5
V gene: TRBV6-5
clone size: NA
CDR3 DNA: TGTGCCAGCAGTTACCCTCTGGAGACCCAGTACTTC
CDR3 protein: CASSYPLETQYF

D gene: NA
CDR3 length: 15
J gene: TRBJ2-7
V gene: TRBV7-8
clone size: few
CDR3 DNA: TGTGCCAGCAGCTTACAGGGGCTAGCGGTACGCGAGCAGTACTTC
CDR3 protein: CASSLQGLAVREQYF

D gene: NA
CDR3 length: 16
J gene: TRBJ1-6
V gene: TRBV3-1/TRBV3-2
clone size: NA
CDR3 DNA: TGTGCCAGCAGCTCTTTCGGGAGCTCCTATAATTCACCCCTCCACTTT
CDR3 protein: CASSSFGSSYNSPLHF

D gene: NA
CDR3 length: 15
J gene: TRBJ2-5
V gene: TRBV6-5
clone size: NA
CDR3 DNA: TGTGCCAGCAGTTACTCCCGGCTAGGCGGAGAGACCCAGTACTTC
CDR3 protein: CASSYSRLGGETQYF

D gene: NA
CDR3 length: 14
J gene: TRBJ2-4
V gene: TRBV5-1
clone size: NA
CDR3 DNA: TGCGCCAGCAGCTTGGAGGCAGGGTGGAACATTCAGTACTTC
CDR3 protein: CASSLEAGWNIQYF

D gene: TRBD1
CDR3 length: 15
J gene: TRBJ2-1
V gene: TRBV2
clone size: NA
CDR3 DNA: TGTGCCAGCAGTATCGACAGGGCCTCGATAACTAAGCAGTTCTTC
CDR3 protein: CASSIDRASITKQFF

D gene: TRBD1
CDR3 length: 13
J gene: TRBJ1-1
V gene: TRBV19
clone size: NA
CDR3 DNA: TGTGCCAGTAGTGGCAGGGGGGACACTGAAGCTTTCTTT
CDR3 protein: CASSGRGDTEAFF

D gene: TRBD1
CDR3 length: 16
J gene: TRBJ1-2
V gene: TRBV5-1
clone size: NA
CDR3 DNA: TGCGCCAGCAGCTTGGACCTGGACAGGGGAAGAGGAGGCTACACCTTC
CDR3 protein: CASSLDLDRGRGGYTF

D gene: NA
CDR3 length: 14
J gene: TRBJ1-2
V gene: TRBV19
clone size: NA
CDR3 DNA: TGTGCCAGTAGTCCCCAGGGATTTAACTATGGCTACACCTTC
CDR3 protein: CASSPQGFNYGYTF

D gene: TRBD2
CDR3 length: 17
J gene: TRBJ2-5
V gene: TRBV2
clone size: few
CDR3 DNA: TGTGCCAGCAGTGAAGTCCCCTCACTAGCGGCGCGGGAGACCCAGTACTTC
CDR3 protein: CASSEVPSLAARETQYF

D gene: TRBD1
CDR3 length: 16
J gene: TRBJ2-4
V gene: TRBV5-4
clone size: NA
CDR3 DNA: TGTGCCAGCAGCTCAGACAGGGTCCTAGCCAAAAACATTCAGTACTTC
CDR3 protein: CASSSDRVLAKNIQYF

D gene: TRBD1
CDR3 length: 15
J gene: TRBJ2-1
V gene: TRBV5-6
clone size: NA
CDR3 DNA: TGTGCCAGCAGTCCCGGGACAGGGGGCGGCAATGAGCAGTTCTTC
CDR3 protein: CASSPGTGGGNEQFF

D gene: NA
CDR3 length: 14
J gene: TRBJ1-1
V gene: TRBV19
clone size: NA
CDR3 DNA: TGTGCCAGTAGAGGGCAGGCTAGAGGGACTGAAGCTTTCTTT
CDR3 protein: CASRGQARGTEAFF

D gene: NA
CDR3 length: 15
J gene: TRBJ1-3
V gene: TRBV27
clone size: NA
CDR3 DNA: TGTGCCAGCAGTGCTTCAGGGGTCTCTGGAAACACCATATATTTT
CDR3 protein: CASSASGVSGNTIYF

D gene: NA
CDR3 length: 15
J gene: TRBJ1-1
V gene: TRBV28
clone size: NA
CDR3 DNA: TGTGCCAGCAGTTTACTGAAGGGAGCGGGGACTGAAGCTTTCTTT
CDR3 protein: CASSLLKGAGTEAFF

D gene: NA
CDR3 length: 11
J gene: TRBJ1-1
V gene: TRBV7-9
clone size: NA
CDR3 DNA: TGTGCCAGCAGCTTAGACCACAAAGCTTTCTTT
CDR3 protein: CASSLDHKAFF

D gene: NA
CDR3 length: 15
J gene: TRBJ1-1
V gene: TRBV19
clone size: NA
CDR3 DNA: TGTGCCAGTAGTCCCGTGGGCAGAATGAAGACTGAAGCTTTCTTT
CDR3 protein: CASSPVGRMKTEAFF

D gene: TRBD2
CDR3 length: 16
J gene: TRBJ2-1
V gene: TRBV7-9
clone size: NA
CDR3 DNA: TGTGCCAGCAGCTTAATTGTAAGCGGGGGATACAATGAGCAGTTCTTC
CDR3 protein: CASSLIVSGGYNEQFF

D gene: NA
CDR3 length: 13
J gene: TRBJ2-1
V gene: TRBV18
clone size: once
CDR3 DNA: TGTGCCAGCTCCATTTCGGACAGAAATGAGCAGTTCTTC
CDR3 protein: CASSISDRNEQFF

D gene: NA
CDR3 length: 15
J gene: TRBJ2-1
V gene: TRBV9
clone size: once
CDR3 DNA: TGTGCCAGCAGCGTAGAAACAGGGTTCATGGATGAGCAGTTCTTC
CDR3 protein: CASSVETGFMDEQFF

D gene: TRBD1
CDR3 length: 14
J gene: TRBJ2-2
V gene: TRBV6-5
clone size: NA
CDR3 DNA: TGTGCCAGCAGTTACTCACAGGGGCCCGGGGAGCTGTTTTTT
CDR3 protein: CASSYSQGPGELFF

D gene: NA
CDR3 length: 14
J gene: TRBJ1-1
V gene: TRBV5-5
clone size: NA
CDR3 DNA: TGTGCCAGCAGCTTGAGGGGGTGGCTGGCTGAAGCTTTCTTT
CDR3 protein: CASSLRGWLAEAFF

D gene: NA
CDR3 length: 11
J gene: TRBJ2-4
V gene: TRBV14
clone size: NA
CDR3 DNA: TGTGCCAGCAGCCAAGATCAGTCCCAGTACTTC
CDR3 protein: CASSQDQSQYF

D gene: NA
CDR3 length: 14
J gene: TRBJ2-1
V gene: TRBV5-4
clone size: NA
CDR3 DNA: TGTGCCAGTGGGTGGGGGGAGTCCTACAATGAGCAGTTCTTC
CDR3 protein: CASGWGESYNEQFF

D gene: TRBD2
CDR3 length: 16
J gene: TRBJ2-5
V gene: TRBV10-3
clone size: once
CDR3 DNA: TGTGCCATCAGCGCTCAGGCGGGAGGATCCAAAGAGACCCAGTACTTC
CDR3 protein: CAISAQAGGSKETQYF

D gene: TRBD2
CDR3 length: 14
J gene: TRBJ2-3
V gene: TRBV7-9
clone size: once
CDR3 DNA: TGTGCCAGCACTGGACTAGGACTAGGAGATACGCAGTATTTT
CDR3 protein: CASTGLGLGDTQYF

D gene: NA
CDR3 length: 13
J gene: TRBJ2-4
V gene: TRBV12-3/TRBV12-4
clone size: NA
CDR3 DNA: TGTGCCAGCAGTTTCTTGTCTGGAGACATTCAGTACTTC
CDR3 protein: CASSFLSGDIQYF

D gene: NA
CDR3 length: 13
J gene: TRBJ1-1
V gene: TRBV29-1
clone size: NA
CDR3 DNA: TGCAGCGTTCAGGGGCACGGGGGGACTGAAGCTTTCTTT
CDR3 protein: CSVQGHGGTEAFF

D gene: NA
CDR3 length: 15
J gene: TRBJ1-1
V gene: TRBV23-1
clone size: few
CDR3 DNA: TGCGCCAGTCCCTTCGGGGGTACCATGAACACTGAAGCTTTCTTT
CDR3 protein: CASPFGGTMNTEAFF